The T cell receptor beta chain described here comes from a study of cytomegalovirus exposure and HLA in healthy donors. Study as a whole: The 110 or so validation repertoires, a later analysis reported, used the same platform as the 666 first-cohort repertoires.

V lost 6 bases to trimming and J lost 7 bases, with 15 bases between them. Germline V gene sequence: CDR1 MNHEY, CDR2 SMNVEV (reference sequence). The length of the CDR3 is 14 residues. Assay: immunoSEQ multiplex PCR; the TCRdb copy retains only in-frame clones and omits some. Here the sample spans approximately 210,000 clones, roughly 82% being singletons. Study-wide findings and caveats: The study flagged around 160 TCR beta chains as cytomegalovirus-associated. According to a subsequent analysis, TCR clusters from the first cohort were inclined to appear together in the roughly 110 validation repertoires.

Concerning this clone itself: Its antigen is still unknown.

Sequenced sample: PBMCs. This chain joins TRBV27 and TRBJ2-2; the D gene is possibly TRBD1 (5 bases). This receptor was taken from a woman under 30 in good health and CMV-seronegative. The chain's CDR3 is CASSRVRAVGELFF. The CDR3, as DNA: TGTGCCAGCAGCAGGGTCAGGGCCGTCGGGGAGCTGTTTTTT.